The 32 T cell receptor beta chains below were found in one sample sequenced in a study of cytomegalovirus exposure and HLA in healthy donors. The PCR was carried out with 60 Vbeta primers and 13 Jbeta primers. The method was immunoSEQ multiplex PCR; TCRdb's version includes in-frame clones alone and lacks a portion of them. This table lists 130,000 to 150,000 clones. Sequencing was carried out using PBMCs. The source of these receptors is a man between 35 and 55 years old in good health and CMV-seronegative.

CDR3 sequence: CASSFPPGEYRQETQYF. DNA of the CDR3: TGTGCCAGCAGCTTTCCCCCGGGGGAATATCGCCAAGAGACCCAGTACTTC. The rearrangement uses TRBV5-6 and TRBJ2-5; weak D call: TRBD2 (6 bases). The CDR3 covers 17 residues. V was pared by 2 bases and J by 1 base, with 18 bases between. Germline lookup yields CDR1 SGHDT and CDR2 YYEEEE.

J is TRBJ1-2 and V is TRBV18; 7 nucleotides line up with TRBD1. V was clipped by 3 bases and J by 8 bases; unmatched bases: 9. Looked up from germline, CDR1 is KGHSH and CDR2 is LQKENI. The CDR3 consists of 14 residues. The CDR3 spells CASSPSDRAEGYTF. As DNA, the CDR3 is TGTGCCAGCTCACCCTCCGACAGGGCGGAAGGCTACACCTTC.

This sequence joins TRBV13 and TRBJ1-4; weak D call: TRBD1 (6 bases). Trimming pared 0 bases from V and 7 bases from J, leaving 9 bases between. CDR3 size: 14 residues. Germline assignment: CDR1 PRHDT and CDR2 FYEKMQ (reference sequence). The CDR3 loop reads CASSLGGASEKLFF. As DNA, the CDR3 is TGTGCCAGCAGCTTAGGGGGGGCGAGTGAAAAACTGTTTTTT.

This chain joins TRBV6-1 and TRBJ1-3; the D is unclear. V was clipped by 7 bases and J by 2 bases, with 15 bases between them. The CDR3 runs to 15 residues. Germline CDR1 and CDR2: MNHNS and SASEGT. Here the CDR3 DNA reads TGTGCCAGCACCCTTAGGCCAGGCCCTGGAAACACCATATATTTT. The encoded protein is CASTLRPGPGNTIYF.

This chain links TRBV5-1 with TRBJ2-5; 10 nucleotides agree with TRBD1. Germline values: CDR1 SGHRS, CDR2 YFSETQ. This CDR3 region has 15 residues. The J segment lost 1 base and the V segment lost 4 bases, leaving 4 bases of the junction unmatched. DNA for the CDR3: TGCGCCAGCAGCAGGACAGGGGGTATCCAAGAGACCCAGTACTTC. Amino acid sequence: CASSRTGGIQETQYF.

The chain recombines TRBV7-2 with TRBJ1-1; weak D call: TRBD1 (6 bases). Germline lookup yields CDR1 SGHTA and CDR2 FQGNSA. V was clipped by 3 bases and J by 0 bases, with 11 bases between them. This CDR3 has 15 residues. CDR3 bases: TGTGCCAGCAGCTTCCGGACAGATGTGAACACTGAAGCTTTCTTT. Its translation: CASSFRTDVNTEAFF.

The chain has TRBV5-1 and TRBJ2-3; the D is unclear. The CDR3 runs to 13 residues. Trimming stripped 5 bases from V and 2 bases from J, with 9 bases between. CDR1 and CDR2 from the germline V gene are SGHRS and YFSETQ. This CDR3 reads CASRQSITDTQYF. Here the CDR3 DNA reads TGCGCCAGCAGACAATCGATCACAGATACGCAGTATTTT.

V gene TRBV28 combines with J gene TRBJ2-7, with D maybe TRBD1 (6 bases). There are 16 residues in the CDR3. V was pared by 6 bases and J by 3 bases, with 21 bases between. The germline CDR1 and CDR2 sequences are MDHEN and SYDVKM. CDR3 protein: CASSQTTGSRLYEQYF. The CDR3 coding sequence is TGTGCCAGCAGCCAGACCACAGGGAGCCGGCTCTACGAGCAGTACTTC.

V is TRBV11-2 and J is TRBJ2-6; D is perhaps TRBD2 (7 bases). Germline loops: CDR1 SGHAT, CDR2 FQNNGV. Trimming shortened V by 1 base and J by 3 bases, and 16 bases separated the two germline ends. The CDR3 runs to 18 residues. The CDR3 protein is CASSLVRGGGLGANVLTF. The CDR3 DNA sequence: TGTGCCAGCAGCTTAGTCAGGGGAGGGGGTCTTGGGGCCAACGTCCTGACTTTC.

The chain links TRBV7-3 to TRBJ2-1, with 9 bases that match TRBD2. The germline V gene has CDR1 SGHTA and CDR2 FQGTGA. The CDR3 has 15 amino acids. J gave up 5 bases and V 2 bases, and 4 bases lay outside the gene matches. CDR3 loop: CASSLLLAGHNEQFF. In DNA, the CDR3 is TGTGCCAGCAGCTTACTGCTAGCGGGACACAATGAGCAGTTCTTC.

CDR3 sequence reads: CASSSGQLLAKNIQYF. DNA of the CDR3: TGTGCCAGCAGCTCCGGACAGCTTCTAGCCAAAAACATTCAGTACTTC. V and J are TRBV11-1 and TRBJ2-4, with TRBD1 as a possible D gene (6 bases). Trimming removed 4 bases at V and 0 bases at J, with 13 bases between. CDR3 length: 16 residues. Germline lookup yields CDR1 SGHAT and CDR2 FQDESV (reference sequence).

The chain joins TRBV10-1 to TRBJ2-3; TRBD2 matches 11 bases. This CDR3 has 17 residues. The germline gives CDR1 WNHNN, CDR2 SYGVQD (reference sequence). The trim removed 1 base at V and 2 bases at J, leaving 5 bases unmatched. The CDR3 region is CASSEYTSGGLTDTQYF. The CDR3, as DNA: TGCGCCAGCAGTGAGTACACTAGCGGGGGCCTCACAGATACGCAGTATTTT.

The chain has TRBV28 and TRBJ2-3; D might be TRBD1 (6 bases). The germline V gene encodes CDR1 MDHEN and CDR2 SYDVKM. V was clipped by 7 bases and J by 1 base, with 15 bases between them. The CDR3 has 15 amino acids. CDR3 DNA: TGTGCCAGCATCCTAGGTGAGGGGGGCACAGATACGCAGTATTTT. Protein product: CASILGEGGTDTQYF.

The V and J genes are TRBV5-4 and TRBJ2-7; D unclear. This CDR3 region has 13 residues. The germline V and J ends were trimmed by 0 bases and 3 bases, with 7 bases remaining between them. Looked up from germline, CDR1 is SGHNT and CDR2 is YYREEE (reference sequence). The CDR3, as DNA: TGTGCCAGCAGCTTGGAGCTAAACTACGAGCAGTACTTC. It codes for CASSLELNYEQYF.

The V and J genes are TRBV28 and TRBJ1-1; the D gene is possibly TRBD1 (6 bases). The CDR3 is 14 amino acids. Germline CDR1 and CDR2: MDHEN and SYDVKM. V gave up 3 bases and J gave up 1 base, with 9 bases separating them. The CDR3 DNA sequence: TGTGCCAGCAGTTTGGGACACCGGAACACTGAAGCTTTCTTT. Protein sequence: CASSLGHRNTEAFF.

As DNA, the CDR3 is TGTGCCAGTAGTTCCGCAGGCCCGTATAGCAATCAGCCCCAGCATTTT. This sequence encodes CASSSAGPYSNQPQHF. This chain uses TRBV19 with TRBJ1-5, with unresolved D. The ends were cut back, 5 bases at V and 0 bases at J, with 14 bases in the middle. The length of the CDR3 is 16 residues. CDR1 is LNHDA and CDR2 is SQIVND in the germline V gene (reference sequence).

The rearrangement joins TRBV28 to TRBJ1-1; no clear D. CDR1 and CDR2 from the germline V gene are MDHEN and SYDVKM. The CDR3 runs 15 residues. The V gene lost 5 bases and the J gene lost 0 bases, with 13 bases spanning the gap. CDR3 coding DNA: TGTGCCAGCAGTCCTTCGACTAGGATGAACACTGAAGCTTTCTTT. Translated: CASSPSTRMNTEAFF.

This chain connects TRBV5-1 to TRBJ2-3; 9 bases are shared with TRBD1. In germline, CDR1 is SGHRS, CDR2 YFSETQ. The trim removed 4 bases at V and 5 bases at J, leaving 5 bases unmatched. The CDR3 is 14 residues long. CDR3 coding DNA: TGCGCCAGCAGCCCGGGACAGGGTGGAGATACGCAGTATTTT. This encodes CASSPGQGGDTQYF.

The rearrangement uses TRBV4-2 and TRBJ1-5, with D maybe TRBD1 (6 bases). In germline, CDR1 is LGHNA, CDR2 YNFKEQ. The CDR3 covers 14 residues. The V and J ends lost 4 bases and 5 bases respectively, with 12 bases between them. The CDR3 DNA follows: TGTGCCAGCAGCCCGGGACACGGAGATCAGCCCCAGCATTTT. Residues: CASSPGHGDQPQHF.

The chain has TRBV7-3 and TRBJ2-5, with 7 bases aligning to TRBD1. This CDR3 comprises 16 residues. Germline values: CDR1 SGHTA, CDR2 FQGTGA. The V segment lost 0 bases and the J segment 2 bases; nucleotides outside the gene matches: 6. This CDR3 reads CASSLTSGTAQETQYF. The CDR3 DNA sequence: TGTGCCAGCAGCTTAACGTCCGGGACAGCACAAGAGACCCAGTACTTC.

J is TRBJ2-3 and V is TRBV7-2; unclear D gene. This CDR3 has 12 amino acids. V lost 2 bases, J lost 6 bases, and 6 bases lay in between. The germline V gene encodes CDR1 SGHTA and CDR2 FQGNSA. As DNA, the CDR3 is TGTGCCAGCAGCTTAAGAAGCGATACGCAGTATTTT. It is translated as CASSLRSDTQYF.

This CDR3 is CASSQQGSTTDTQYF. In nucleotides, the CDR3 is TGCGCCAGCAGCCAACAGGGGTCCACCACAGATACGCAGTATTTT. The chain recombines TRBV4-3 with TRBJ2-3; D might be TRBD1 (6 bases). CDR1 and CDR2 from the germline V gene are LGHNA and YSLEER. V dropped 2 bases and J dropped 2 bases, with 11 bases sitting between them. This CDR3 has 15 residues.

V gene TRBV11-2 combines with J gene TRBJ2-7; 8 nucleotides match TRBD2. The CDR3 loop spans 15 amino acids. With 5 bases clipped from V and 7 bases from J, the junction kept 13 bases outside the gene matches. Germline assignment: CDR1 SGHAT and CDR2 FQNNGV. DNA for the CDR3: TGTGCCAGCAGCGCCCGAACCGGGGGGGCCGGAGAGCAGTACTTC. Translated, it gives CASSARTGGAGEQYF.

The chain links TRBV27 to TRBJ1-2, with TRBD1 identical over 9 bases. CDR3 length equals 15 residues. V was clipped by 4 bases and J by 5 bases; unmatched bases: 8. Germline V CDR1 and CDR2: MNHEY, SMNVEV (reference sequence). The CDR3 reads CASSSPRGTGYGYTF. The CDR3 DNA follows: TGTGCCAGCAGTTCGCCCCGGGGGACAGGGTATGGCTACACCTTC.

The chain recombines TRBV7-2 with TRBJ2-7, with TRBD2 matching over 9 bases. With 5 bases clipped from V and 6 bases from J, the junction kept 11 bases outside the gene matches. The CDR3 sequence is 15 residues long. Germline V gene sequence: CDR1 SGHTA, CDR2 FQGNSA. The CDR3 loop is CASSLTPGLASEQYF. In nucleotides, the CDR3 is TGTGCCAGCAGCCTTACTCCGGGACTAGCTTCCGAGCAGTACTTC. The complete variable domain, with remaining parts taken from reference TRBV7-2 and TRBJ2-7, reads GAGVSQSPSNKVTEKGKDVELRCDPISGHTALYWYRQSLGQGLEFLIYFQGNSAPDKSGLPSDRFSAERTGGSVSTLTIQRTQQEDSAVYLCASSLTPGLASEQYFGPGTRLTVT.

The genes are TRBV29-1 and TRBJ2-5, with a tentative D call TRBD1 (6 bases). V lost 4 bases and J 4 bases, leaving 7 bases between the germline ends. CDR1 is SQVTM, CDR2 ANQGSEA, per germline. The CDR3 spans 11 residues. The CDR3 loop is CSVVTGETQYF. Here the CDR3 DNA reads TGCAGCGTTGTGACAGGAGAGACCCAGTACTTC.

V is TRBV18 and J is TRBJ2-7, with 11 nucleotides matching TRBD1. The CDR3 spans 18 residues. The germline gives CDR1 KGHSH, CDR2 LQKENI. The V segment lost 2 bases and the J segment 1 base; nucleotides outside the gene matches: 10. The CDR3 DNA follows: TGTGCCAGCTCACCAGCCGGACAGGGGGCAACCCCATCCTACGAGCAGTACTTC. Protein sequence: CASSPAGQGATPSYEQYF.

This rearrangement joins TRBV19 to TRBJ1-1; 8 bases align to TRBD1. The CDR3 spans 15 residues. Looked up from germline, CDR1 is LNHDA and CDR2 is SQIVND (reference sequence). The V gene end was trimmed by 7 bases and the J gene end by 5 bases; junction bases not matched to a gene: 12. CDR3 amino acids: CASKPMDREVTEAFF. Written as DNA, the CDR3 is TGTGCCAGTAAACCCATGGACAGGGAGGTAACTGAAGCTTTCTTT.

The chain has TRBV7-2 and TRBJ2-1; D perhaps matches TRBD2 (6 bases). This CDR3 is built from 18 residues. V lost 7 bases and J lost 6, with 28 bases in between. Germline-derived CDR1 and CDR2 are SGHTA and FQGNSA. The CDR3 is CASTPYGAGRGFSNEQFF. Here the CDR3 DNA reads TGTGCCAGCACCCCCTACGGGGCGGGGCGAGGGTTTAGCAATGAGCAGTTCTTC.

This chain uses TRBV18 with TRBJ2-1, with 11 bases lining up with TRBD1. The V gene's germline CDR1 is KGHSH and CDR2 LQKENI. There are 16 residues in the CDR3. V lost 3 bases and J lost 5; bases outside the gene matches: 6. DNA of the CDR3: TGTGCCAGCTCACCGACCGGGACAGGGGGACACAATGAGCAGTTCTTC. This translates into CASSPTGTGGHNEQFF. Full variable domain (remainder filled in from reference TRBV18 and TRBJ2-1): NAGVMQNPRHLVRRRGQEARLRCSPMKGHSHVYWYRQLPEEGLKFMVYLQKENIIDESGMPKERFSAEFPKEGPSILRIQQVVRGDSAAYFCASSPTGTGGHNEQFFGPGTRLTVL.

V and J are TRBV5-1 and TRBJ2-2; D call uncertain. Germline loops: CDR1 SGHRS, CDR2 YFSETQ. The CDR3 runs 15 residues. Trimming stripped 1 base from V and 4 bases from J, with 11 bases between. The CDR3, as DNA: TGCGCCAGCAGCTTGAGCCCCTACGGCACCGGGGAGCTGTTTTTT. Its protein product is CASSLSPYGTGELFF.

This rearrangement joins TRBV9 to TRBJ2-1, with D possibly TRBD1 on 6 matching bases. Germline lookup yields CDR1 SGDLS and CDR2 YYNGEE. The CDR3 is 15 residues long. V gave up 0 bases and J gave up 7 bases, with 14 bases separating them. CDR3 amino acids: CASSVVRQGQNEQFF. Here the CDR3 DNA reads TGTGCCAGCAGCGTAGTTCGGCAGGGGCAGAATGAGCAGTTCTTC.